This TCR beta chain was captured in a study of blood T cell repertoires in COVID-19. Generated by immunoSEQ multiplex PCR, the TCRdb table keeps only in-frame clones and is missing some. The table has 200,000 to 250,000 clones, about four fifths seen once. Ages ranged from roughly 18 to 100 years, with residence in 24 US areas. V was pared by 4 bases and J by 8 bases, with 11 bases of the junction left unmatched. This CDR3 region has 16 residues. Germline loops: CDR1 SGHDT, CDR2 YYEEEE. The sequence came from a woman aged 50 to 60 who had been exposed to COVID-19. This chain connects TRBV5-6 to TRBJ1-6; 8 nucleotides match TRBD1. The specimen sequenced was PBMCs or T cells enriched from blood (not recorded which). The CDR3 DNA follows: TGTGCCAGCAGCCTACCACAGGGGGGAGGATATTCACCCCTCCACTTT. This gives the protein CASSLPQGGGYSPLHF.